This T cell receptor beta chain was identified during a study of T cell repertoires in cytomegalovirus infection. Study-wide background: CMV epitopes, recently identified HLA-C-restricted and well-studied HLA-B-restricted, were used. An indication of both CMV infection and matching HLA type came from public TCR beta signatures.

TCRdb fed the reads into MiXCR, producing one record per CDR3 protein. The table includes some 940,000 distinct CDR3 sequences, 30% to 40% detected once. This CDR3 comprises 17 residues. Germline values: CDR1 SGHVT, CDR2 SQSDAQ. With 3 bases clipped from V and 4 bases from J, the junction kept 14 bases outside the gene matches. General study points: HLA-C-restricted, CMV-specific TCR beta clonotypes were dominant ex vivo. Summed frequency of shared TCR beta families picked out CMV carriers who also had the relevant HLA.

This clonotype was seen many times. Antigen unknown. The TCR originated in a human donor in good health (CMV status not recorded). Some clones in this sample may be carry-over from other donors' samples. This chain uses TRBV7-4 with TRBJ1-2; 7 nucleotides line up with TRBD1. Sample: cultured CD8+ T cells from PBMCs, taken from culture after CMV antigen stimulation. The CDR3 spells CASSFPSTGSPFYGYTF. As DNA, the CDR3 is TGTGCCAGCAGCTTTCCTTCGACAGGGTCACCTTTCTATGGCTACACCTTC.